Listed below are T cell receptor beta chains from one sample, sequenced in a study of blood T cells in healthy people across ages. In TCRdb, the 5' RACE reads were re-called with MiXCR into one record per CDR3 protein. Here the sample spans about 1.5 million distinct CDR3 sequences, roughly 40% being singletons. The source material was blood. The source is a woman aged 18-30 years in good health. The CDR3 runs from the conserved cysteine through the conserved F or W.

V gene,CDR3 protein
TRBV7-9,CASSFGTGGAYEQYF
TRBV20-1,CSAKMGGVTHEQYF
TRBV4-2,CATNKEGRDTRYF
TRBV3-1,CASSQAGSGTGELFF
TRBV6-5,CASRKGLAEPLYEQYF
TRBV6-1,CASSPGQGLFSYNEQYF
TRBV4-2,CASSQVRGESYEQYF
TRBV24-1,CATSDWDREADTQYF
TRBV6-6,CAGSYAGQDGNQPQHF
TRBV6-6,CASSFRDSTGYTF
TRBV4-1,CASSVLGQQGTEAFF
TRBV6-6,CASTKGDSPLHF
TRBV20-1,CSAKPFHAGDQETQYF
TRBV6-6,CASSPLRGGPGELFF
TRBV20-1,CSARDPRLWSRGESYNEQYF
TRBV9,CASNVQGALGDNEQFF
TRBV3-1,CASSHPKGEQFF
TRBV5-1,CASSPITNRGMNTEAFF
TRBV28,CASSQPGRAYEQYF
TRBV6-4,CASSDKGGGDIQYF
TRBV5-1,CASSSAIEAFF
TRBV28,CASSLRLGNEQFF
TRBV7-2,CASSLAGTESYEQYF
TRBV4-2,CASSQGTGGPRTDTQYF
TRBV5-1,CASAHNSAPDSYNEQFF
TRBV2,CASLTRTGPNNEQFF
TRBV25-1,CASSVIGTGGETQYF
TRBV5-1,CASNSGGTDNEQFF
TRBV15,CATAQEETQYF
TRBV15,CATSRDLDPMNTEAFF
TRBV7-9,CASSLRELAGGLSYNEQFF
TRBV10-3,CAITDRAGYNSPLHF